The rows below give T cell receptor beta chains drawn from one sample of a study of T cell responses to AZD1222 COVID-19 vaccine. Clones were read by immunoSEQ multiplex PCR, and TCRdb kept only the in-frame ones, dropping some. The profile covers around 100,000 clones, with 88% appearing a single time and 20% taken by the ten largest. Here the sequenced sample was peripheral blood, taken on day 0 of AZD1222 vaccination. Receptors originate from an adult in good health. The CDR3 runs from the conserved cysteine through the conserved F or W. Fields, in order: CDR3 DNA, CDR3 protein, J gene, D gene, clone size, V gene. The D gene is left open where the match is weak. Size is stated for part of the rows, as once, few or many counts, or as a class when the clone is expanded.

CDR3nt: TGTGCCAGCAGGCGGAGGACTAATGAAAAACTGTTTTTT
CDR3aa: CASRRRTNEKLFF
j_gene: TRBJ1-4
d_gene: .
abundance: .
v_gene: TRBV27

CDR3nt: TGTGCCAGCTCACCACGGAATTCACCCCTCCACTTT
CDR3aa: CASSPRNSPLHF
j_gene: TRBJ1-6
d_gene: .
abundance: .
v_gene: TRBV18

CDR3nt: TGTGCCAGCAGCTCCCCCGCTTTCCTCAACGCAGGTGAAAAACTGTTTTTT
CDR3aa: CASSSPAFLNAGEKLFF
j_gene: TRBJ1-4
d_gene: .
abundance: .
v_gene: TRBV7-2

CDR3nt: TGTGCCAGCAGAGGGCAGAATCAGCCCCAGCATTTT
CDR3aa: CASRGQNQPQHF
j_gene: TRBJ1-5
d_gene: .
abundance: once
v_gene: TRBV14

CDR3nt: TGTGCCAGCAGTTCAAACTACGAGCAGTACTTC
CDR3aa: CASSSNYEQYF
j_gene: TRBJ2-7
d_gene: .
abundance: once
v_gene: TRBV27

CDR3nt: TGTGCCAGCAGTTACGACAGTAACTATGGCTACACCTTC
CDR3aa: CASSYDSNYGYTF
j_gene: TRBJ1-2
d_gene: .
abundance: .
v_gene: TRBV6-5

CDR3nt: TGTGCCAGCAGCGGACCCTCAGCGGGGGTGAACACCGGGGAGCTGTTTTTT
CDR3aa: CASSGPSAGVNTGELFF
j_gene: TRBJ2-2
d_gene: TRBD2
abundance: .
v_gene: TRBV9

CDR3nt: TGTGCCACCAGTGAGGGGACAGGACCCTACAATGAGCAGTTCTTC
CDR3aa: CATSEGTGPYNEQFF
j_gene: TRBJ2-1
d_gene: TRBD1
abundance: .
v_gene: TRBV24-1

CDR3nt: TGTGCCAGCAGCTCAAGCGGGATTAAGCACAATGAGCAGTTCTTC
CDR3aa: CASSSSGIKHNEQFF
j_gene: TRBJ2-1
d_gene: TRBD2
abundance: few
v_gene: TRBV3-1/TRBV3-2

CDR3nt: TGTGCCAGCAGCCATACAGGGAACACCGGGGAGCTGTTTTTT
CDR3aa: CASSHTGNTGELFF
j_gene: TRBJ2-2
d_gene: .
abundance: .
v_gene: TRBV6-2/TRBV6-3

CDR3nt: TGTGCCAGCAGATTTAGCGGGATAAGCAATGAGCAGTTCTTC
CDR3aa: CASRFSGISNEQFF
j_gene: TRBJ2-1
d_gene: TRBD2
abundance: .
v_gene: TRBV7-9

CDR3nt: TGTGCCAGCAGCCCGACAGGGATGAACACTGAAGCTTTCTTT
CDR3aa: CASSPTGMNTEAFF
j_gene: TRBJ1-1
d_gene: TRBD1
abundance: .
v_gene: TRBV7-9

CDR3nt: TGTGCTAGTGGTCAACAGGAGCACTCCTACAATGAGCAGTTCTTC
CDR3aa: CASGQQEHSYNEQFF
j_gene: TRBJ2-1
d_gene: .
abundance: once
v_gene: TRBV12-5

CDR3nt: TGTGCCAGCAGCCGAACCGGGACTAGCTCCGATACGCAGTATTTT
CDR3aa: CASSRTGTSSDTQYF
j_gene: TRBJ2-3
d_gene: TRBD2
abundance: .
v_gene: TRBV7-3

CDR3nt: TGCGCCAGCAGCTGGGGGTTGGATTCACCCCTCCACTTT
CDR3aa: CASSWGLDSPLHF
j_gene: TRBJ1-6
d_gene: .
abundance: .
v_gene: TRBV5-1

CDR3nt: TGTGCCAGCACTAATCAAGGGGGAAACTACGAGCAGTACTTC
CDR3aa: CASTNQGGNYEQYF
j_gene: TRBJ2-7
d_gene: .
abundance: .
v_gene: TRBV6-5

CDR3nt: TGCAGCGTCCGGGGGACAGCGCGTGTCGGGGCCAACGTCCTGACTTTC
CDR3aa: CSVRGTARVGANVLTF
j_gene: TRBJ2-6
d_gene: .
abundance: .
v_gene: TRBV29-1

CDR3nt: TGTGCCAGCAAAGGACAGACGTATAGCAATCAGCCCCAGCATTTT
CDR3aa: CASKGQTYSNQPQHF
j_gene: TRBJ1-5
d_gene: .
abundance: .
v_gene: TRBV2

CDR3nt: TGTGCCAGCAGCCCGGCCTATTCTAATTCACCCCTCCACTTT
CDR3aa: CASSPAYSNSPLHF
j_gene: TRBJ1-6
d_gene: .
abundance: .
v_gene: TRBV9

CDR3nt: TGTGCCAGCAGCTTAAGACAGAACACTGAAGCTTTCTTT
CDR3aa: CASSLRQNTEAFF
j_gene: TRBJ1-1
d_gene: .
abundance: .
v_gene: TRBV7-3

CDR3nt: TGTGCCAGCAGCCCCGGTGGGGGGGCGCAGGGCACTGAAGCTTTCTTT
CDR3aa: CASSPGGGAQGTEAFF
j_gene: TRBJ1-1
d_gene: .
abundance: .
v_gene: TRBV9

CDR3nt: TGTGCCAGCAGCTTAGGAGGGCGGGAGACCGAGCAGTACTTC
CDR3aa: CASSLGGRETEQYF
j_gene: TRBJ2-7
d_gene: TRBD2
abundance: .
v_gene: TRBV7-9

CDR3nt: TGTGCCAGCAGTTTATCGACAGGTGGGGGAGATACGCAGTATTTT
CDR3aa: CASSLSTGGGDTQYF
j_gene: TRBJ2-3
d_gene: .
abundance: .
v_gene: TRBV27

CDR3nt: TGTGCCAGCAGCGTAGGGACGGTCTCCGATTCACCCCTCCACTTT
CDR3aa: CASSVGTVSDSPLHF
j_gene: TRBJ1-6
d_gene: .
abundance: .
v_gene: TRBV9

CDR3nt: TGTGCCAGCAGCGTAGCCGGGGGCAAAGGAGCCGGGGAGCTGTTTTTT
CDR3aa: CASSVAGGKGAGELFF
j_gene: TRBJ2-2
d_gene: .
abundance: .
v_gene: TRBV9

CDR3nt: TGTGCCAGCTCACTCTACAGGGCCGGGGGGGATTCACCCCTCCACTTT
CDR3aa: CASSLYRAGGDSPLHF
j_gene: TRBJ1-6
d_gene: .
abundance: once
v_gene: TRBV18

CDR3nt: TGTGCCAGCAGTTCGAGTGGTGGTTATCGCAATCAGCCCCAGCATTTT
CDR3aa: CASSSSGGYRNQPQHF
j_gene: TRBJ1-5
d_gene: .
abundance: .
v_gene: TRBV28

CDR3nt: TGTGCCATTCTGGCGGCTAGCGGGAACACCGGGGAGCTGTTTTTT
CDR3aa: CAILAASGNTGELFF
j_gene: TRBJ2-2
d_gene: TRBD2
abundance: .
v_gene: TRBV28